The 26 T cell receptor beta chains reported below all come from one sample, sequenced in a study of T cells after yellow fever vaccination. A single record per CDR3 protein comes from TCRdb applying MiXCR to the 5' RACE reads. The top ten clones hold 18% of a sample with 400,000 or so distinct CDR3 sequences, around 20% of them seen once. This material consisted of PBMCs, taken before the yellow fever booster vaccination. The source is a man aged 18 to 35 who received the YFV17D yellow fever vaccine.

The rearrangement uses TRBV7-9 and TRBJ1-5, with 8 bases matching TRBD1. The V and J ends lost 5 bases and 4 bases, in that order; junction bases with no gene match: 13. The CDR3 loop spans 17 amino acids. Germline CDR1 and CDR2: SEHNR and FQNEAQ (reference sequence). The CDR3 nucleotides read TGTGCCAGCAGCCTAAATCCCGGACAGGGAGGGAATCAGCCCCAGCATTTT. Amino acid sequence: CASSLNPGQGGNQPQHF.

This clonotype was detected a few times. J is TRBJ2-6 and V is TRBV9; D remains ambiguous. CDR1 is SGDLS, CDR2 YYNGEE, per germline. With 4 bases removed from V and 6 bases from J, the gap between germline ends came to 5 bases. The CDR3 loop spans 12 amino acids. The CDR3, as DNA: TGTGCCAGCAGCCTCCAGGCCAACGTCCTGACTTTC. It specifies CASSLQANVLTF. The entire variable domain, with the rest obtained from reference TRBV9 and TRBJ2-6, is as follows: DSGVTQTPKHLITATGQRVTLRCSPRSGDLSVYWYQQSLDQGLQFLIQYYNGEERAKGNILERFSAQQFPDLHSELNLSSLELGDSALYFCASSLQANVLTFGAGSRLTVL.

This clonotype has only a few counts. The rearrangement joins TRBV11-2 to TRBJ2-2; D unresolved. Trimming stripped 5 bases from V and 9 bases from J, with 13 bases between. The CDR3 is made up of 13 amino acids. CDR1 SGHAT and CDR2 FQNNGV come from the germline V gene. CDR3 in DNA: TGTGCCAGCAGCCCACCATATAGTTGGGAGCTGTTTTTT. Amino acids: CASSPPYSWELFF.

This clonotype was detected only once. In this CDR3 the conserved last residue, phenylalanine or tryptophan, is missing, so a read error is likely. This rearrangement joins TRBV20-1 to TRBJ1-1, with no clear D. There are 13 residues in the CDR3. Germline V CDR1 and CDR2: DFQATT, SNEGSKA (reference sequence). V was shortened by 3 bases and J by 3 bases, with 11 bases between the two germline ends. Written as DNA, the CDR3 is TGCAGTGCTAGTTGGCAGATTGACACTGAAGCTTTCTCT. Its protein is CSASWQIDTEAFS.

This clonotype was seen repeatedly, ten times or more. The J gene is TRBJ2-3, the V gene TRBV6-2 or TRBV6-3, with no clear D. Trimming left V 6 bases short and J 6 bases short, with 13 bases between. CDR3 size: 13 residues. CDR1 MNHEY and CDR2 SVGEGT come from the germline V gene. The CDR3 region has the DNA TGTGCCAGCAGGGATTGGAGTTTGGATACGCAGTATTTT. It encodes CASRDWSLDTQYF.

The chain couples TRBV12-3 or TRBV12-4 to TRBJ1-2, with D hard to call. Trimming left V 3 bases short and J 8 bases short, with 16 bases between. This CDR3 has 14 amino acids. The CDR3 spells CASSFGRPDLGYTF. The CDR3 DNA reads TGTGCCAGCAGTTTTGGCCGGCCGGATTTGGGCTACACCTTC.

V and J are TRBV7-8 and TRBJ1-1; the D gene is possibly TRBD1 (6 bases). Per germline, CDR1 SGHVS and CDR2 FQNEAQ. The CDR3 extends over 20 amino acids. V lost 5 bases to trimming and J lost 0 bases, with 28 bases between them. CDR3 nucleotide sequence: TGTGCCAGCAGCCAACCCATGGGGGGCTATACTCGCCCGATGAACACTGAAGCTTTCTTT. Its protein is CASSQPMGGYTRPMNTEAFF.

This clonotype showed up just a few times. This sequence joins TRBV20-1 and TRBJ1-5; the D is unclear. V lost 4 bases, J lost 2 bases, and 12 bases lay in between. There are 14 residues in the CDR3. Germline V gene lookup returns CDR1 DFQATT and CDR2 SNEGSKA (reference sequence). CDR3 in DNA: TGCAGTGCTATCCCGGCGGGCGGCAATCAGCCCCAGCATTTT. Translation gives CSAIPAGGNQPQHF.

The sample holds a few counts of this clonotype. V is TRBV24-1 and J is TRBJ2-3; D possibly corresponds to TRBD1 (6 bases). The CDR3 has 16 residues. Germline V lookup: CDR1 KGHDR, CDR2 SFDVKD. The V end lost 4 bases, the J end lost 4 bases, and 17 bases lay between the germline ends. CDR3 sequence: CATSDPGVPRADTQYF. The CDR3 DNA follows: TGTGCCACCAGTGACCCAGGGGTCCCTAGGGCAGATACGCAGTATTTT.

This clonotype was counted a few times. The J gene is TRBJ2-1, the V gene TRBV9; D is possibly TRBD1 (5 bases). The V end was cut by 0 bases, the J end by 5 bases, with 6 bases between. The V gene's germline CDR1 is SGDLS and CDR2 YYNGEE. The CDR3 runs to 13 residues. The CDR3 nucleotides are TGTGCCAGCAGCGTAGAGGGGAACAATGAGCAGTTCTTC. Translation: CASSVEGNNEQFF.

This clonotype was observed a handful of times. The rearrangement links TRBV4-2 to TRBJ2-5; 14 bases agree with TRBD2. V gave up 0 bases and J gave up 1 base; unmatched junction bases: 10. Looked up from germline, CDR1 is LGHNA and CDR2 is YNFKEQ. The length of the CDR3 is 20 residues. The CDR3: CASSQEARGTSGGSQETQYF. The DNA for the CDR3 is TGTGCCAGCAGCCAAGAGGCCAGGGGGACTAGCGGGGGTAGCCAAGAGACCCAGTACTTC.

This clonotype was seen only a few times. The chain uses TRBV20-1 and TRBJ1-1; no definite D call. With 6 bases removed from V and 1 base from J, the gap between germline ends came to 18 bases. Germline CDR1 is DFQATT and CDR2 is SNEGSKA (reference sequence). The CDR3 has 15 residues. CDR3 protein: CSAGQPLEENTEAFF. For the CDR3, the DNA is TGCAGTGCCGGGCAGCCACTGGAGGAGAACACTGAAGCTTTCTTT.

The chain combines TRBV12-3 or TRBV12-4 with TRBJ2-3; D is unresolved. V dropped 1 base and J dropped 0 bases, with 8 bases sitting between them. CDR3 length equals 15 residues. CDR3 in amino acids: CASSLGHHSTDTQYF. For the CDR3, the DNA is TGTGCCAGCAGTTTAGGGCACCATAGCACAGATACGCAGTATTTT.

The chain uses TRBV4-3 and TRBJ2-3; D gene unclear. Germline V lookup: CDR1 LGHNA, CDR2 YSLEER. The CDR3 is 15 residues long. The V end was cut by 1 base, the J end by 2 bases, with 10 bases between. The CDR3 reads CASSQGEVATDTQYF. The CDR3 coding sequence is TGCGCCAGCAGCCAAGGCGAAGTGGCCACAGATACGCAGTATTTT.

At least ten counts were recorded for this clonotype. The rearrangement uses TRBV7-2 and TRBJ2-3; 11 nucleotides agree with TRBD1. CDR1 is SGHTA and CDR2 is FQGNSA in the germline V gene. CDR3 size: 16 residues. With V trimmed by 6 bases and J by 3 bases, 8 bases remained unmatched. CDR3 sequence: CASRPDRGLGTDTQYF. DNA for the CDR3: TGTGCCAGCAGACCGGACAGGGGGCTGGGGACAGATACGCAGTATTTT.

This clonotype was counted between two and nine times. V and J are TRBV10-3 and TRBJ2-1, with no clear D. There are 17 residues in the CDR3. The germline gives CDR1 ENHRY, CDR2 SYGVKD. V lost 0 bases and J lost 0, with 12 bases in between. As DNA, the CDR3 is TGTGCCATCAGTGAGTCGCACAGCTCCAGCTCCTACAATGAGCAGTTCTTC. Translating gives CAISESHSSSSYNEQFF.

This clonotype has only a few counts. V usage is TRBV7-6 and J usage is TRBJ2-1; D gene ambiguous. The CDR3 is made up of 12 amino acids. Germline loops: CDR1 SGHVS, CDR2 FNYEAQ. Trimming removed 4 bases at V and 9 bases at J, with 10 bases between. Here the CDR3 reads CASSSFRLEQFF. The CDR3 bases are TGTGCCAGCAGCTCCTTTAGACTTGAGCAGTTCTTC.

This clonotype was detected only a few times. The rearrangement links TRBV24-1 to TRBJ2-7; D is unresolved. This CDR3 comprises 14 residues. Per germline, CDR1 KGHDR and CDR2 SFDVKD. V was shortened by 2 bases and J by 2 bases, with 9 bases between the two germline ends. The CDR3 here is CATSDWRRTYEQYV. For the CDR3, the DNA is TGTGCCACCAGTGATTGGCGACGGACCTACGAGCAGTACGTC.

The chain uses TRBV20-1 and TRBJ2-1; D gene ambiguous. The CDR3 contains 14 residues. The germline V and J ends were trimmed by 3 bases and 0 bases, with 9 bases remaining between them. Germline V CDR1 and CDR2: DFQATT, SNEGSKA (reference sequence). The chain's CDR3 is CSASAWSSYNEQFF. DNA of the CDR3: TGCAGTGCTAGCGCTTGGAGCTCCTACAATGAGCAGTTCTTC.

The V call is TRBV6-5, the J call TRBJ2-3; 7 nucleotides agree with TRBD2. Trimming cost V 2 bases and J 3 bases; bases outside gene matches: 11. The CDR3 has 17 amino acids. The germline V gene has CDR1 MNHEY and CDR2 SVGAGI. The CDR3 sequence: CASSYLKAGDVTDTQYF. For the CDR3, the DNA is TGTGCCAGCAGTTACCTAAAGGCGGGGGACGTGACAGATACGCAGTATTTT.

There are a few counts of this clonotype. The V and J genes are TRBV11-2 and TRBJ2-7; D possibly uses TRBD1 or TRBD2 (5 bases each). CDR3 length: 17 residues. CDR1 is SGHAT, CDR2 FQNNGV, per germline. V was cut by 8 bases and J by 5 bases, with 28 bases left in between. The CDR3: CASGSNRGRGANHEQYF. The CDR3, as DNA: TGTGCCAGCGGATCAAATAGGGGAAGAGGGGCGAACCACGAGCAGTACTTC.

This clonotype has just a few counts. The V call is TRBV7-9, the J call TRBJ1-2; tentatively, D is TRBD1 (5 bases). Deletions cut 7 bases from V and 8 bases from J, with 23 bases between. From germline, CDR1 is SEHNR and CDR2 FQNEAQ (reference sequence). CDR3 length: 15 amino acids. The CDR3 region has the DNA TGTGCCAGCACCCTCGGTGTCAGGGAAGTTCAAGGCTACACCTTC. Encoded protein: CASTLGVREVQGYTF.

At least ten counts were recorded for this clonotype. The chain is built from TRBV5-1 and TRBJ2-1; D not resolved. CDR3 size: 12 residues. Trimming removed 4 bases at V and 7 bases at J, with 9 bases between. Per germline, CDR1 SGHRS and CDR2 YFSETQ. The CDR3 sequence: CASSLNGNEQFF. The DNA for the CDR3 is TGCGCCAGCAGCCTAAACGGTAATGAGCAGTTCTTC. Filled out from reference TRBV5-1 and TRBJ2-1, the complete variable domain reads KAGVTQTPRYLIKTRGQQVTLSCSPISGHRSVSWYQQTPGQGLQFLFEYFSETQRNKGNFPGRFSGRQFSNSRSEMNVSTLELGDSALYLCASSLNGNEQFFGPGTRLTVL.

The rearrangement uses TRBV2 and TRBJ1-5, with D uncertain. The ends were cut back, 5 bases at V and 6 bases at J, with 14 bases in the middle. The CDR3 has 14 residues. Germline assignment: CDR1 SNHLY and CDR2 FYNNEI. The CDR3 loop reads CASSLSSFSQPQHF. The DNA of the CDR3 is TGTGCCAGCAGTCTCTCGTCCTTTAGTCAGCCCCAGCATTTT.

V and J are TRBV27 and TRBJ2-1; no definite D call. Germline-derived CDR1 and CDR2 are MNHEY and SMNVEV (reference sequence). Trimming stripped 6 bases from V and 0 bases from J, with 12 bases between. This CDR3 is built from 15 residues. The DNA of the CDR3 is TGTGCCAGCAGGGCCTTCCGTAGCTCCTACAATGAGCAGTTCTTC. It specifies CASRAFRSSYNEQFF.

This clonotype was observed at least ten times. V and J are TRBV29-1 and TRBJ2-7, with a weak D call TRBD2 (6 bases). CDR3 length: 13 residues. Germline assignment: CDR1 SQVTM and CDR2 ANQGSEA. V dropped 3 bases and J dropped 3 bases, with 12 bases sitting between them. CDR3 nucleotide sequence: TGCAGCGTTGAGGGTCCCGGGGGCTACGAGCAGTACTTC. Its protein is CSVEGPGGYEQYF.